This T cell receptor (beta chain) was recovered during a study of blood T cell repertoires in COVID-19. The wider study: Sample material is recorded as cDNA or gDNA derived from T cells, B-cell-depleted T cells, or PBMCs.

This CDR3 is 14 amino acids long. The ends lost 6 bases at V and 4 bases at J; junction bases unmatched: 5. CDR1 is MNHEY and CDR2 is SVGAGI in the germline V gene. Per the authors' pipeline: Amplification with reference gene primers provided the estimates of nucleated cell counts. The data were produced by immunoSEQ multiplex PCR, yet TCRdb's version contains in-frame clones alone and is incomplete. The V and J calls and clone size were taken over from that table, and D and trimming were inferred from the DNA. This table holds 200,000 or so clones, around 85% found once. The sequence was obtained from a human donor with active or convalescent COVID-19. The donor label of this sample is uncertain. Sample: peripheral blood. The chain links TRBV6-5 to TRBJ2-3; 9 bases agree with TRBD1. The CDR3 reads CASRRDRVADTQYF. As DNA, the CDR3 is TGTGCCAGCAGGCGGGACAGGGTTGCAGATACGCAGTATTTT.